The 18 T cell receptor beta chains below come from one sample, sequenced in a study of blood T cells in healthy people across ages. The use of a sample-barcoded 5' primer and a J-beta primer mix characterized a second PCR of about 7 to 12 cycles. One entry per CDR3 protein results from TCRdb running MiXCR on the 5' RACE reads. The top ten hold 17% of the sample, which has more than 800,000 distinct CDR3 sequences, roughly 26% seen once. The sample taken for sequencing was blood. The receptor source for this set is a woman of 80 years or more in good health.

Details on this clonotype: This clone may be a read error of a much larger clone one base away. This chain uses TRBV29-1 with TRBJ1-5; TRBD1 agrees at 8 bases. The better agreement between TRBJ2-3 and the DNA end casts doubt on the J call. CDR1 is SQVTM, CDR2 ANQGSEA, per germline. This CDR3 has 15 amino acids. The CDR3 sequence: CSVVLSPGGNQPQYF. The CDR3 DNA reads as TGCAGCGTTGTCCTCTCGCCAGGGGGCAATCAGCCCCAGTATTTT.

The table lists this clonotype with many counts. The chain employs TRBV12-3 or TRBV12-4 and TRBJ1-5, with a possible D match to TRBD1 (6 bases). The CDR3 covers 15 residues. The germline V and J ends were trimmed by 7 bases and 3 bases, with 16 bases remaining between them. Here the CDR3 DNA reads TGTGCCAGCACTCGAGGGGGAGGGTCCAATCAGCCCCAGCATTTT. It translates to CASTRGGGSNQPQHF.

In the case of this clonotype: A single base separates this from a much larger clone, so it may be a read error. The rearrangement links TRBV2 to TRBJ2-5; TRBD1 aligns across 8 bases. This CDR3 is built from 12 residues. Looked up from germline, CDR1 is SNHLY and CDR2 is FYNNEI. The CDR3 sequence is CGGGQVRETQYF. The CDR3 coding sequence is TGTGGAGGGGGACAGGTGAGGGAGACCCAGTACTTC.

This clonotype was seen at least ten times. V gene TRBV29-1 combines with J gene TRBJ2-5; the D gene could be TRBD1 or TRBD2 (6 bases each). The CDR3 has 13 amino acids. V lost 6 bases and J 4 bases, leaving 15 bases between the germline ends. Germline values: CDR1 SQVTM, CDR2 ANQGSEA. The DNA of the CDR3 is TGCAGCGTCTCTAAGGGGGGAAGAGAGACCCAGTACTTC. Translation: CSVSKGGRETQYF.

As concerns this clonotype: A much larger clone differs by one base, so this may be a read error. The chain has TRBV20-1 and TRBJ2-5; 7 bases align to TRBD2. This CDR3 is 11 amino acids long. CDR1 DFQATT and CDR2 SNEGSKA come from the germline V gene (reference sequence). This CDR3 is CRAGGDRTQYF. In DNA, the CDR3 is TGCCGTGCTGGGGGGGATCGGACCCAGTACTTC.

This clonotype has at least ten counts. This rearrangement joins TRBV20-1 to TRBJ2-3; D might be TRBD1 (5 bases). The CDR3 sequence is 12 residues long. Germline CDR1 DFQATT, CDR2 SNEGSKA (reference sequence). The CDR3, as DNA: TGCACCCTTAAGGGGAGCACAGATACGCAGTATTTT. Its protein is CTLKGSTDTQYF.

The table lists this clonotype with many counts. The chain links TRBV6-2 or TRBV6-3 to TRBJ2-3; the D gene is possibly TRBD2 (6 bases). The germline CDR1 and CDR2 sequences are MNHEY and SVGEGT. V was trimmed by 7 bases and J by 1 base, leaving 15 bases between them. This CDR3 has 15 amino acids. In DNA, the CDR3 is TGTGCCAGCAACCTCCCGGGACTCGGCACAGATACGCAGTATTTT. Encoded protein: CASNLPGLGTDTQYF.

This clonotype was observed at least ten times. The rearrangement uses TRBV12-3 or TRBV12-4 and TRBJ2-1, with 7 bases matching TRBD1. The ends lost 7 bases at V and 7 bases at J; junction bases unmatched: 10. The CDR3 contains 14 residues. For the CDR3, the DNA is TGTGCCAGCACAATGACAGGGACGGGAAATGAGCAGTTCTTC. Its translation is CASTMTGTGNEQFF.

This clonotype was seen a few times. V usage is TRBV7-2 and J usage is TRBJ2-2; the match to TRBD1 covers 9 bases. Germline-derived CDR1 and CDR2 are SGHTA and FQGNSA. J lost 1 base, V lost 5 bases, and 14 bases had no gene match. The CDR3 is made up of 19 amino acids. CDR3 in amino acids: CASSLEGQGLKGNTGELFF. CDR3 bases: TGTGCCAGCAGCCTGGAGGGACAGGGTCTAAAAGGGAACACCGGGGAGCTGTTTTTT.

This clonotype was picked up a small number of times. V usage is TRBV7-2 and J usage is TRBJ2-7; D is unresolved. V lost 5 bases and J 4 bases, leaving 9 bases between the germline ends. CDR3 length: 12 residues. Germline CDR1 SGHTA, CDR2 FQGNSA. This CDR3 reads CASSVLGYEQYF. CDR3 coding DNA: TGTGCCAGCAGCGTATTAGGTTACGAGCAGTACTTC.

This clonotype was picked up a small number of times. The chain joins TRBV20-1 to TRBJ2-1, with 9 bases aligning to TRBD2. Germline V gives CDR1 DFQATT, CDR2 SNEGSKA (reference sequence). V trimming: 3 bases; J trimming: 9 bases; junction bases outside the gene matches: 9. CDR3 length: 14 residues. CDR3 residues: CSARRGGPGGEQFF. The CDR3 DNA reads TGCAGTGCTAGGCGGGGGGGGCCGGGGGGTGAGCAGTTCTTC.

This clonotype has at least ten counts. J is TRBJ2-7 and V is TRBV12-3 or TRBV12-4, with a tentative D call TRBD1 (6 bases). Trimming pared 6 bases from V and 2 bases from J, leaving 14 bases between. CDR3 length equals 14 residues. The DNA for the CDR3 is TGTGCCAGCAGCCGGACAGAAACTACCTACGAGCAGTACTTC. It codes for CASSRTETTYEQYF.

This clonotype has at least ten counts. The gene calls are TRBV4-1 and TRBJ1-2, with D hard to call. Germline loops: CDR1 MGHRA, CDR2 YSYEKL. The CDR3 has 15 residues. V was clipped by 1 base and J by 0 bases, with 9 bases between them. The CDR3 nucleotides read TGCGCCAGCAGCCAAGGCGGCAGAACTAACTATGGCTACACCTTC. Translation gives CASSQGGRTNYGYTF.

This clonotype was counted ten times or more. The chain is built from TRBV27 and TRBJ2-6; D not resolved. The CDR3 extends over 14 amino acids. V lost 3 bases to trimming and J lost 2 bases, with 5 bases between them. Germline CDR1 MNHEY, CDR2 SMNVEV (reference sequence). CDR3 loop: CASSFRPGANVLTF. The CDR3 DNA is TGTGCCAGCAGTTTTCGGCCTGGGGCCAACGTCCTGACTTTC.

V is TRBV29-1 and J is TRBJ1-1, with 7 bases identical to TRBD1. Germline CDR1 is SQVTM and CDR2 is ANQGSEA. The CDR3 is 13 amino acids. The V gene end was trimmed by 4 bases and the J gene end by 3 bases; junction bases not matched to a gene: 5. The CDR3 DNA follows: TGCAGCGTTGCCCAGGGGGGATACACTGAAGCTTTCTTT. It yields the protein CSVAQGGYTEAFF.

This clonotype was recorded many times. The chain combines TRBV7-2 with TRBJ1-3, with 12 bases identical to TRBD1. CDR1 SGHTA and CDR2 FQGNSA come from the germline V gene. The CDR3 is made up of 20 amino acids. V lost 1 base, J lost 0 bases, and 10 bases stayed unmatched. The CDR3 coding sequence is TGTGCCAGCAGCTTAGGGCTTGTGGGACAGGGGGCTCACTCTGGAAACACCATATATTTT. Its translation: CASSLGLVGQGAHSGNTIYF.

The rearrangement uses TRBV12-3 or TRBV12-4 and TRBJ1-2; unclear D gene. This CDR3 region has 13 residues. V was cut by 7 bases and J by 2 bases, with 11 bases left in between. CDR3 sequence: CASTLRENYGYTF. The CDR3 DNA reads as TGTGCCAGCACCCTTCGGGAGAACTATGGCTACACCTTC.

A single count supports this clonotype. The rearrangement joins TRBV19 to TRBJ1-1; D is uncertain. This CDR3 contains 14 residues. Germline-derived CDR1 and CDR2 are LNHDA and SQIVND (reference sequence). The V and J ends lost 1 base and 1 base respectively, with 7 bases between them. CDR3 DNA: TGTGCCAGTAGTATAGTCCCAGGGAACACTGAAGCTTTCTTT. Translation: CASSIVPGNTEAFF.